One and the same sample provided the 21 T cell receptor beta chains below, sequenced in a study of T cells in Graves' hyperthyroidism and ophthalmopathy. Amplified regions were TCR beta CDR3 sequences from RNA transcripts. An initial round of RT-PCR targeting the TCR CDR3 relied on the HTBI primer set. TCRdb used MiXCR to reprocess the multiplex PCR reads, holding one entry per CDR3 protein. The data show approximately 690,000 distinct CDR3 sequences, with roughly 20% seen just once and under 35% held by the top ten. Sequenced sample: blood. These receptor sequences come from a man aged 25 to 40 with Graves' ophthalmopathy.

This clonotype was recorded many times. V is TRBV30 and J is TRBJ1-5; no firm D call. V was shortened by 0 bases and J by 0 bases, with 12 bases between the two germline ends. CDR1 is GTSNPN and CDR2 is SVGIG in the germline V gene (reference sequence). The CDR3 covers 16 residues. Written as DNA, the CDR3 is TGTGCCTGGAGTGTTGGTACGGCTTATAGCAATCAGCCCCAGCATTTT. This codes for CAWSVGTAYSNQPQHF.

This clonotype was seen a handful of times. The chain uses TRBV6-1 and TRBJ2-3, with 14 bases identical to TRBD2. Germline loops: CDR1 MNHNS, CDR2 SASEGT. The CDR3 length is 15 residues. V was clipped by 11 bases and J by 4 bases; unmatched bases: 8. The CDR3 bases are TGTGCCGTTCTCGGGACTAGCGGGAGTGCAGATACGCAGTATTTT. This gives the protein CAVLGTSGSADTQYF.

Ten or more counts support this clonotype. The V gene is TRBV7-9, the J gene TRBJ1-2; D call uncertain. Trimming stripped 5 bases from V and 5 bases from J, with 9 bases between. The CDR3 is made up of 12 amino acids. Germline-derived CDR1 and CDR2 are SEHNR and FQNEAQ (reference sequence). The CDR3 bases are TGTGCCAGCAGCCTAGGCTTTTATGGCTACACCTTC. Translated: CASSLGFYGYTF.

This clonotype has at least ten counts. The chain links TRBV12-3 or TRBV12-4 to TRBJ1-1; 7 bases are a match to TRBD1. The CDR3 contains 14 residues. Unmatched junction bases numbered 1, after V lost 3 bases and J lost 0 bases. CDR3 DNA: TGTGCCAGCAGTTTCGACAGGGTGAACACTGAAGCTTTCTTT. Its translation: CASSFDRVNTEAFF.

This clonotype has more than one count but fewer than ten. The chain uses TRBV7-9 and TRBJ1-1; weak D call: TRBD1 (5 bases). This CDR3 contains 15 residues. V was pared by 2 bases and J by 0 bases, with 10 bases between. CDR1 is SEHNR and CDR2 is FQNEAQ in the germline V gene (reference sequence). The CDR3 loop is CASSLPGRMNTEAFF. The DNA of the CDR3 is TGTGCCAGCAGCTTACCGGGACGTATGAACACTGAAGCTTTCTTT.

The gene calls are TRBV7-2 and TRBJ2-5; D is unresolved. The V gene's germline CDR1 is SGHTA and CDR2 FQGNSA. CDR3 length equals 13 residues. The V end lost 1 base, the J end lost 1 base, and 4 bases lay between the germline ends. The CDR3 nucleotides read TGTGCCAGCAGCTTAGTCACCCAAGAGACCCAGTACTTC. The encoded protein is CASSLVTQETQYF.

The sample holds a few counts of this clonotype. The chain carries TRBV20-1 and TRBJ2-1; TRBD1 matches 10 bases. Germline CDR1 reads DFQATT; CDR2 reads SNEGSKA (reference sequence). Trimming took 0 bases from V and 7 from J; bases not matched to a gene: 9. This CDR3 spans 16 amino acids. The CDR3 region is CSAREDGQGVANEQFF. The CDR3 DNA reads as TGCAGTGCTAGAGAGGATGGACAGGGGGTGGCAAATGAGCAGTTCTTC.

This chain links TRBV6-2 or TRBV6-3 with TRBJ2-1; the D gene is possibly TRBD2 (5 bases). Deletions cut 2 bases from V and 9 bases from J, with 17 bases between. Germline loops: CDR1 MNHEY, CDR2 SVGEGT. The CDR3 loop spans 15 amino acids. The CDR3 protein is CASSYDSVLRGEQFF. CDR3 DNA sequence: TGTGCCAGCAGTTACGATAGCGTCCTACGGGGTGAGCAGTTCTTC.

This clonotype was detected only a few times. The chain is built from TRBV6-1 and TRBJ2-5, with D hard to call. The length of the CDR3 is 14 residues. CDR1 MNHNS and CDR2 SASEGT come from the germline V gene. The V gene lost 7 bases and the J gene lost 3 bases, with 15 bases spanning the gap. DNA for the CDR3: TGTGCCAGCAATAACCTCCCTGCGAAAGAGACCCAGTACTTC. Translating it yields CASNNLPAKETQYF.

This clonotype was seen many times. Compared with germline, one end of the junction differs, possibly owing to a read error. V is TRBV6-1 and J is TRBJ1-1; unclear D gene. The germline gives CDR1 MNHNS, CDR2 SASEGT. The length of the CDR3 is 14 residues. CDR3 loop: CASSVWGSNSEAFF. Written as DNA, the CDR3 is TGTGCCAGCAGTGTTTGGGGATCGAACTCTGAAGCTTTCTTT.

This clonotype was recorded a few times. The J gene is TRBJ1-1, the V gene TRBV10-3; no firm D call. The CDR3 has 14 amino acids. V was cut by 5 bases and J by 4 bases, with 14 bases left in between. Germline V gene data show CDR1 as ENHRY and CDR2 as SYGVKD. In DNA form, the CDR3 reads TGTGCCATCAGTAAGGCGGAAAAGGGCACTGAAGCTTTCTTT. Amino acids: CAISKAEKGTEAFF.

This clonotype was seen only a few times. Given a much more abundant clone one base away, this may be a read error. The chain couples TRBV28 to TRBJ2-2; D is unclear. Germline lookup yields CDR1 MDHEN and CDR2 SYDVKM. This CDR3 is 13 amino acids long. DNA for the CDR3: TGTGCCAGCAGTTTAAGTAACACCAGGGAGCTGTTTTTT. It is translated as CASSLSNTRELFF.

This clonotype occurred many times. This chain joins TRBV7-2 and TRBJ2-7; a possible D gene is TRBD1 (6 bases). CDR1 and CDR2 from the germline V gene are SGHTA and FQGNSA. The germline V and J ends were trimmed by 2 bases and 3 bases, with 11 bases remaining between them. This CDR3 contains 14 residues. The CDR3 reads CASSLKDRRYEQYF. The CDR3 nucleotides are TGTGCCAGCAGCTTAAAGGACAGACGCTACGAGCAGTACTTC.

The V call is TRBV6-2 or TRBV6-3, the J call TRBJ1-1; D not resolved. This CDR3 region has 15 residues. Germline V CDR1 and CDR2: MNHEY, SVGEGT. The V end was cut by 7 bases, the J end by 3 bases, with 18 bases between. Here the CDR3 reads CASNKGKSGDTEAFF. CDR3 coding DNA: TGTGCCAGCAATAAGGGAAAATCTGGGGACACTGAAGCTTTCTTT.

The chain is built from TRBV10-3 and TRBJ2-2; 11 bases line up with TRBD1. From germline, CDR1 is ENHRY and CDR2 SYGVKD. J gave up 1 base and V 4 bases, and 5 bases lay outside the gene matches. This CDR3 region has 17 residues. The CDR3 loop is CAISAPGQGVNTGELFF. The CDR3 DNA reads TGTGCCATCAGTGCACCGGGACAGGGGGTGAACACCGGGGAGCTGTTTTTT.

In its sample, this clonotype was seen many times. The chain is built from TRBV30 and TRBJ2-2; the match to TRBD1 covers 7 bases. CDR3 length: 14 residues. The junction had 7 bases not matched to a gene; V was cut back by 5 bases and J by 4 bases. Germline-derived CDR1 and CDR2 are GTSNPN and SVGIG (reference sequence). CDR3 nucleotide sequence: TGTGCCTGGTGCACCTGGACAGGCACCGGGGAGCTGTTTTTT. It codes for CAWCTWTGTGELFF.

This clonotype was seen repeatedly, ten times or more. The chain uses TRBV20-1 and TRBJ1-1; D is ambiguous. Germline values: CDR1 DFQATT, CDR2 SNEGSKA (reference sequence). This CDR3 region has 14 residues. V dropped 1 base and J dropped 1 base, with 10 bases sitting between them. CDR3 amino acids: CSARATDKNTEAFF. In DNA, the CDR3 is TGCAGTGCTAGAGCTACAGACAAGAACACTGAAGCTTTCTTT.

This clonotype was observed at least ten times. The CDR3 DNA is TGTGCCAGCAGGAAGGTGGGGGGCATGGAATATACGCAGTATTTT. Protein product: CASRKVGGMEYTQYF. This rearrangement joins TRBV3-1 to TRBJ2-3; either TRBD1 or TRBD2 may fit D (6 bases each). The CDR3 consists of 15 residues. Germline V gives CDR1 LGHDT, CDR2 YNNKEL (reference sequence). V lost 6 bases to trimming and J lost 7 bases, with 20 bases between them.

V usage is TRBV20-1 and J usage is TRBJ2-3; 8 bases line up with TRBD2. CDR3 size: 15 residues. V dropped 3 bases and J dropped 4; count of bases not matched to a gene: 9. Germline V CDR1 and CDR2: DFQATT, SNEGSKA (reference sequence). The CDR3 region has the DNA TGCAGTGCTAGTTGGGTAGCGGGAAGCGCAGATACGCAGTATTTT. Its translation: CSASWVAGSADTQYF.

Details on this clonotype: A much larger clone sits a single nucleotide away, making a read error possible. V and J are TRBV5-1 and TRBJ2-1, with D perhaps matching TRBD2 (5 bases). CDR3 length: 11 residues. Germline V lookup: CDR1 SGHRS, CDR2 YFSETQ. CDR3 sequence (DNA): TGCGCCAGCAGCACGACTAATGAGAAGTTCTTC. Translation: CASSTTNEKFF.

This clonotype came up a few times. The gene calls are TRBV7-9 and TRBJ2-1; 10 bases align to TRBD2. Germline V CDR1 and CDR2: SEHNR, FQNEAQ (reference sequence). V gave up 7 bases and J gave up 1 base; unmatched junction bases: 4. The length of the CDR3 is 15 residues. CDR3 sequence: CASNPSGSSYNEQFF. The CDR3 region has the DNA TGTGCCAGCAATCCTAGCGGGAGTTCCTACAATGAGCAGTTCTTC.